This T cell receptor (beta chain) was recovered during a study of blood T cell repertoires in COVID-19. Background on the study: Acute-phase and convalescent COVID-19 samples originated in the United States, Italy and Spain. T cells, B-cell-depleted T cells, or PBMCs supplied cDNA or gDNA.

The table lists this clone with a few counts. Study processing details: It was from reference gene primer amplification that nucleated cell counts were estimated. The table came from immunoSEQ multiplex PCR; TCRdb's copy has only in-frame clones and leaves some out. V, J and clone size derive from that table, while D and trimming were established from the DNA sequence. Among roughly 80,000 clones, about 83% were seen once, and the ten largest hold roughly 30%. What was sequenced was peripheral blood. The sequence derives from a woman aged 80 or over with acute or convalescent COVID-19.

The CDR3, as DNA: TGTGCCAGCAGCCGTTGGGCCGGGACTAGCGGGAGTAATGAGCAGTTCTTC. This translates into CASSRWAGTSGSNEQFF. The chain uses TRBV6-2 or TRBV6-3 and TRBJ2-1; TRBD2 aligns across 14 bases. The CDR3 covers 17 residues. The V and J ends lost 6 bases and 7 bases, in that order; junction bases with no gene match: 11. Germline values: CDR1 MNHEY, CDR2 SVGEGT.